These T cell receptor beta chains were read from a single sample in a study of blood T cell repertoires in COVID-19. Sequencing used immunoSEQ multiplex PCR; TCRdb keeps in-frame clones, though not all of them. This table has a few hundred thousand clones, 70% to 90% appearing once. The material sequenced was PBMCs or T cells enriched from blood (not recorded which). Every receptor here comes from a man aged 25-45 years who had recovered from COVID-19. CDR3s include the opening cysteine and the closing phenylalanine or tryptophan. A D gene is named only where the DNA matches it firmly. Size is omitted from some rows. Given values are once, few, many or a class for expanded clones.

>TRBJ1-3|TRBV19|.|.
CASTPTASGNTIYF
TGTGCCAGTACCCCGACAGCCTCTGGAAACACCATATATTTT
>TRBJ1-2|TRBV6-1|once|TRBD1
CASSEGPDRGYGYTF
TGTGCCAGCAGTGAAGGGCCTGACAGGGGGTACGGCTACACCTTC
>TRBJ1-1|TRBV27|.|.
CASSLGTGNTEAFF
TGTGCCAGCAGTTTAGGTACAGGGAATACTGAAGCTTTCTTT
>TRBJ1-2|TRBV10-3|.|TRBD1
CAISSGQGGISYGYTF
TGTGCCATCAGCTCGGGACAGGGCGGTATTAGCTATGGCTACACCTTC
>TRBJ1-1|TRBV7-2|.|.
CASSSSVMNTEAFF
TGTGCCAGCAGCTCCAGTGTAATGAACACTGAAGCTTTCTTT
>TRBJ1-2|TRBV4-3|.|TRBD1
CASSQDSRQGIYGYTF
TGCGCCAGCAGCCAAGATTCGAGACAGGGAATCTATGGCTACACCTTC
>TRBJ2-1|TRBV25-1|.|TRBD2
CASSELAGDPYNEQFF
TGTGCCAGCAGTGAATTGGCGGGGGACCCCTACAATGAGCAGTTCTTC
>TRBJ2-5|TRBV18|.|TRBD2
CASSPPLGSSGLQETQYF
TGTGCCAGCTCACCTCCGCTTGGGTCTAGCGGCCTCCAAGAGACCCAGTACTTC
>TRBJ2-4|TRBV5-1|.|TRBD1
CASRQGDTVMNIQYF
TGCGCCAGCCGTCAGGGGGACACGGTGATGAACATTCAGTACTTC
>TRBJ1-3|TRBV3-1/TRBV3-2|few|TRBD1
CASSLRTGLSGNTIYF
TGTGCCAGCAGCCTTAGGACAGGCTTATCTGGAAACACCATATATTTT
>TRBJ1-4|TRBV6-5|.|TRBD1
CASSPRTGVTEKLFF
TGTGCCAGCAGTCCCCGGACAGGGGTGACCGAAAAACTGTTTTTT
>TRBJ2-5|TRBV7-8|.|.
CASSLQSVAQETQYF
TGTGCCAGCAGCTTACAATCGGTAGCCCAAGAGACCCAGTACTTC
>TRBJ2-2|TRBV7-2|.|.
CASSLGQRSTGELFF
TGTGCCAGCAGCTTAGGGCAGAGGAGCACCGGGGAGCTGTTTTTT
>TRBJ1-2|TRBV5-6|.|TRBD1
CASSLGQGLGGYTF
TGTGCCAGCAGCTTGGGACAGGGTTTGGGTGGCTACACCTTC
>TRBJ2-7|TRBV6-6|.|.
CASSWLQGVVYEQYF
TGTGCCAGCAGTTGGTTACAGGGAGTAGTTTACGAGCAGTACTTC
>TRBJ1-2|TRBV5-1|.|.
CASSDVRRGTSGGYTF
TGCGCCAGCAGCGACGTCAGGCGGGGCACATCGGGAGGCTACACCTTC
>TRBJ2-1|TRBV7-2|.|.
CASSPRTGYNEQFF
TGTGCCAGCAGCCCGAGGACGGGGTACAATGAGCAGTTCTTC
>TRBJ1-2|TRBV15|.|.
CATSRDRGDFSYGYTF
TGTGCCACCAGCAGAGATCGGGGGGATTTTTCCTATGGCTACACCTTC
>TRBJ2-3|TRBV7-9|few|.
CASSLAASVDTDTQYF
TGTGCCAGCAGCTTAGCGGCTAGCGTAGACACAGATACGCAGTATTTT
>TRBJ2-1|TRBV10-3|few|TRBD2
CAISGTSGYNEQFF
TGTGCCATCTCCGGGACTAGCGGGTACAATGAGCAGTTCTTC
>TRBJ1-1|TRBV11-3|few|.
CASSRGSEAFF
TGTGCCAGCAGCAGGGGATCTGAAGCTTTCTTT
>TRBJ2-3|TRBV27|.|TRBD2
CASSPERGWSTDTQYF
TGTGCCAGCAGTCCCGAGCGGGGGTGGAGCACAGATACGCAGTATTTT
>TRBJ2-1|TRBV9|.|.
CASSVEGARLNEQFF
TGTGCCAGCAGCGTAGAAGGGGCGCGACTCAATGAGCAGTTCTTC
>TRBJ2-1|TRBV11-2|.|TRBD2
CASSSGLGGSYNEQFF
TGTGCCAGCAGCTCGGGACTAGGAGGCTCCTACAATGAGCAGTTCTTC
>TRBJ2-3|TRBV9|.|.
CASSVGGVRVDTQYF
TGTGCCAGCAGCGTAGGTGGGGTCAGGGTGGATACGCAGTATTTT